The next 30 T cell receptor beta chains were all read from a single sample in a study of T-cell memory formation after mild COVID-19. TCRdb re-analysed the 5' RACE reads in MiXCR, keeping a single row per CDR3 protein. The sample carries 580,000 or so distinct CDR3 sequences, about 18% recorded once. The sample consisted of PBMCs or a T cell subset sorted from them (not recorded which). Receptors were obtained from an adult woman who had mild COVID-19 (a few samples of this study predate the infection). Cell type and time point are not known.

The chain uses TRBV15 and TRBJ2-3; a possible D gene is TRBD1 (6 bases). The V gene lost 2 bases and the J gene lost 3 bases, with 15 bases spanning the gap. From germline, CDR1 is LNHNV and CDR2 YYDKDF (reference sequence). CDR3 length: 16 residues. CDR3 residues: CATSRFRQGLTDTQYF. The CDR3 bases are TGTGCCACCAGCAGATTCAGGCAGGGGTTGACAGATACGCAGTATTTT. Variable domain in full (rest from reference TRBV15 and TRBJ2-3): DAMVIQNPRYQVTQFGKPVTLSCSQTLNHNVMYWYQQKSSQAPKLLFHYYDKDFNNEADTPDNFQSRRPNTSFCFLDIRSPGLGDTAMYLCATSRFRQGLTDTQYFGPGTRLTVL.

CDR3 coding DNA: TGCGCCAGCAGCCAATCCGGCAGGGGGAACACTGAAGCTTTCTTT. Amino acid sequence: CASSQSGRGNTEAFF. The gene calls are TRBV4-3 and TRBJ1-1; tentatively, D is TRBD1 (6 bases). Trimming left V 2 bases short and J 1 base short, with 11 bases between. CDR1 and CDR2 (germline): LGHNA, YSLEER. The CDR3 runs to 15 residues.

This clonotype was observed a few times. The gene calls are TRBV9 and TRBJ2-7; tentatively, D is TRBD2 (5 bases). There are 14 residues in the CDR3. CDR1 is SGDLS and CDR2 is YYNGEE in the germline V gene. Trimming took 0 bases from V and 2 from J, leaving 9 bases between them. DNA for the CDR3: TGTGCCAGCAGCGTAGCGGGGAACCCCTACGAGCAGTACTTC. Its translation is CASSVAGNPYEQYF. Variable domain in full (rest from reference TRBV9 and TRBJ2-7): DSGVTQTPKHLITATGQRVTLRCSPRSGDLSVYWYQQSLDQGLQFLIQYYNGEERAKGNILERFSAQQFPDLHSELNLSSLELGDSALYFCASSVAGNPYEQYFGPGTRLTVT.

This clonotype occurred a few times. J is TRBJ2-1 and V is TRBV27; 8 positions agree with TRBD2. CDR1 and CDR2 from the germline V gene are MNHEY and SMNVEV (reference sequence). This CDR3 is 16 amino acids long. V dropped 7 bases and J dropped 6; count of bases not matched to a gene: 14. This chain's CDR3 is CASNPARLAKSNEQFF. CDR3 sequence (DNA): TGTGCCAGCAACCCGGCAAGACTAGCGAAGAGCAATGAGCAGTTCTTC.

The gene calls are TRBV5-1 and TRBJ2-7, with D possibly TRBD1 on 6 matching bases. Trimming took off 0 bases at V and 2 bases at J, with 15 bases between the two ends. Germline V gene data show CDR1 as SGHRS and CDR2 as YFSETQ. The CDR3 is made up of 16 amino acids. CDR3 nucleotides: TGCGCCAGCAGCTTGGAACAGATCAGGGGTGCCTACGAGCAGTACTTC. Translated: CASSLEQIRGAYEQYF.

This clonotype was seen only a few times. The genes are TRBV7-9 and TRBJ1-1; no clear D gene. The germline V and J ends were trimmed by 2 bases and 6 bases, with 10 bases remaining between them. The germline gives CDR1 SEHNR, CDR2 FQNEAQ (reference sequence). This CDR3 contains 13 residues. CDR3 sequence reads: CASSLSGLAEAFF. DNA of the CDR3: TGTGCCAGCAGCTTATCAGGTCTCGCTGAAGCTTTCTTT.

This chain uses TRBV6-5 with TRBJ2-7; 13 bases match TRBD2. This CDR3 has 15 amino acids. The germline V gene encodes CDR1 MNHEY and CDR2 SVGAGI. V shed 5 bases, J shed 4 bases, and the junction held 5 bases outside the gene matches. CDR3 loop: CASSRGTSGEYEQYF. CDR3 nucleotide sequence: TGTGCCAGCAGTCGCGGGACTAGCGGGGAGTACGAGCAGTACTTC.

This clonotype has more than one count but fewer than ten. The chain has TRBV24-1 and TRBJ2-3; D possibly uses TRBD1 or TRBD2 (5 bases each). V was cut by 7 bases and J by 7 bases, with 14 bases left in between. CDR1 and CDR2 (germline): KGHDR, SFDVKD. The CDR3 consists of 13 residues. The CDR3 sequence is CATRQEDMNTQYF. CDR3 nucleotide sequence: TGTGCCACCAGACAGGAGGATATGAATACGCAGTATTTT.

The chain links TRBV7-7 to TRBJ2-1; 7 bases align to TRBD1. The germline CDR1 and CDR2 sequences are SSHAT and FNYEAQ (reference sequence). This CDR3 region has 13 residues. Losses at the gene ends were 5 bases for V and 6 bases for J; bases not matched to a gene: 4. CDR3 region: CASSLDRANEQFF. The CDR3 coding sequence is TGTGCCAGCAGCCTCGACAGGGCCAATGAGCAGTTCTTC.

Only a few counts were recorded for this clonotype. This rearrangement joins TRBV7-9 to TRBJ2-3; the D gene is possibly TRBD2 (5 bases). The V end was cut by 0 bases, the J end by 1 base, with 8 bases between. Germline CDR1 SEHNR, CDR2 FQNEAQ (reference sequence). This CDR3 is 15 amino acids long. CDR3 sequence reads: CASSLANSGTDTQYF. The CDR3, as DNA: TGTGCCAGCAGCTTAGCGAATAGCGGCACAGATACGCAGTATTTT.

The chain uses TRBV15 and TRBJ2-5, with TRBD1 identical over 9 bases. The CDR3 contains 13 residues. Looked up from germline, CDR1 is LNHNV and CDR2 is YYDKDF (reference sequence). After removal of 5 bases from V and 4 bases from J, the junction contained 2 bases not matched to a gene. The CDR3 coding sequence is TGTGCCACCAGCCGGGACAGGGTAGAGACCCAGTACTTC. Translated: CATSRDRVETQYF.

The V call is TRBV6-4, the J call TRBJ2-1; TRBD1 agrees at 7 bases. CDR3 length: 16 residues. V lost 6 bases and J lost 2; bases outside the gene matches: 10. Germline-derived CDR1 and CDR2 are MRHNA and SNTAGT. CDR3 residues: CASSPTEGAPYNEQFF. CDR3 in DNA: TGTGCCAGCAGCCCCACAGAGGGGGCCCCCTACAATGAGCAGTTCTTC.

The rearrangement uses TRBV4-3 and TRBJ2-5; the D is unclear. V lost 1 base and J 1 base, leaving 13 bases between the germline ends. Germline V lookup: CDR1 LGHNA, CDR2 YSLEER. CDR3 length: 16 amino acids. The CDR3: CASSQVTQRLQETQYF. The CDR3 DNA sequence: TGCGCCAGCAGCCAAGTAACACAGCGACTCCAAGAGACCCAGTACTTC.

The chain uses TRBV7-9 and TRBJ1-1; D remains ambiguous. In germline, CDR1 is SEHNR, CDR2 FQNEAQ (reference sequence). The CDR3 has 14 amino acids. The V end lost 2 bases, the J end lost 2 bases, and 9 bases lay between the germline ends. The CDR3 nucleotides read TGTGCCAGCAGCTTAAACAGTATAAACACTGAAGCTTTCTTT. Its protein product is CASSLNSINTEAFF.

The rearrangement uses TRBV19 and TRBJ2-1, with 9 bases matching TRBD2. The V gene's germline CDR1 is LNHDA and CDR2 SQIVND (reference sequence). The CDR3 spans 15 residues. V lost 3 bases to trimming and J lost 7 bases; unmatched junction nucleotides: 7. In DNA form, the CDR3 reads TGTGCCAGTAGTATCGGGCCTAGCGGGACTAATGAGCAGTTCTTC. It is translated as CASSIGPSGTNEQFF.

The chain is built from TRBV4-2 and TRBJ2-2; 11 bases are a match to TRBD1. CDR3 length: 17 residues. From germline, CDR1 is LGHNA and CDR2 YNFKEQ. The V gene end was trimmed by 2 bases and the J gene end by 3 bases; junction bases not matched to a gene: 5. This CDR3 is CASSQQGQGAYTGELFF. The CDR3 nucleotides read TGTGCCAGCAGCCAACAAGGACAGGGGGCTTACACCGGGGAGCTGTTTTTT.

CDR3 in DNA: TGTGCCAGCAGCAAGGGAAATCCGGGACAGGGTTATGGCTACACCTTC. It codes for CASSKGNPGQGYGYTF. The chain recombines TRBV21-1 with TRBJ1-2; the table gives TRBD1 as D, unverified against the DNA. TRBV21-1 is deemed a pseudogene. This CDR3 contains 16 residues.

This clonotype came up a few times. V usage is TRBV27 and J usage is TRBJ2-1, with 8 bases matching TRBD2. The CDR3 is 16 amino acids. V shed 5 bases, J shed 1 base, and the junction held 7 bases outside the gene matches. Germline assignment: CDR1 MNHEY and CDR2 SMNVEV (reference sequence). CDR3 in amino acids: CASSRLARGSYNEQFF. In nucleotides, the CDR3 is TGTGCCAGCAGTCGACTAGCGAGAGGGTCCTACAATGAGCAGTTCTTC.

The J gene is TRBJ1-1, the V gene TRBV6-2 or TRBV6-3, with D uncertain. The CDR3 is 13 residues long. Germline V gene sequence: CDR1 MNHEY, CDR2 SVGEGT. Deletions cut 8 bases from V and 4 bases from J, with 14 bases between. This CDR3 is CASLSGVATEAFF. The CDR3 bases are TGTGCCAGCTTAAGCGGTGTGGCCACTGAAGCTTTCTTT.

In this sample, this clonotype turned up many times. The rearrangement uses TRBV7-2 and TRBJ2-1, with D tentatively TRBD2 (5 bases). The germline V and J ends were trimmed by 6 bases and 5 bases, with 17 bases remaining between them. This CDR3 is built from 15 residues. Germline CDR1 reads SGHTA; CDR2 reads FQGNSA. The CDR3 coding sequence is TGTGCCAGCAGTCTTCTCGGGATGGGTAACAATGAGCAGTTCTTC. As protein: CASSLLGMGNNEQFF.

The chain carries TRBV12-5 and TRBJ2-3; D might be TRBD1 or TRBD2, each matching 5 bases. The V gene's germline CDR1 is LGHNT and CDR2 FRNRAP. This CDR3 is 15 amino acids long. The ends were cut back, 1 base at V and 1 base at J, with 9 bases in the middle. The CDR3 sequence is CASGLEGTRTDTQYF. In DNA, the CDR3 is TGTGCTAGTGGTTTGGAAGGGACCCGCACAGATACGCAGTATTTT.

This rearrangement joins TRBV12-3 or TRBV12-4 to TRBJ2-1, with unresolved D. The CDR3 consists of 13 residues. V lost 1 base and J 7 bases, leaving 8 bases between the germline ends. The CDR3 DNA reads TGTGCCAGCAGTTTAGACAGATCAAATGAGCAGTTCTTC. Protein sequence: CASSLDRSNEQFF.

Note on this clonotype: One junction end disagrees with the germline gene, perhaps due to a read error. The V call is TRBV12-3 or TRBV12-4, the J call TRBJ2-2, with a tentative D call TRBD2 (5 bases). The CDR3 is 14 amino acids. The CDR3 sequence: CASSFDKETGDLFF. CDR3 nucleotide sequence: TGTGCCAGCAGTTTTGATAAGGAAACCGGGGATCTGTTTTTT.

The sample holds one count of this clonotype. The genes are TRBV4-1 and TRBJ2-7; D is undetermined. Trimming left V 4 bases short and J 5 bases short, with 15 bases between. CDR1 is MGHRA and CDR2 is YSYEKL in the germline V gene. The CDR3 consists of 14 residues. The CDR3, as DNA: TGCGCCAGCAGCCCCACGAGCCTGTCTCACGAGCAGTACTTC. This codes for CASSPTSLSHEQYF.

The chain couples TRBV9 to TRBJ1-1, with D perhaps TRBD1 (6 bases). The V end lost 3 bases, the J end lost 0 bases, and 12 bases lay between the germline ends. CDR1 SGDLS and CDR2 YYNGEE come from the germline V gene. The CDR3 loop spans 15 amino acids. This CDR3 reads CASSAHTGMNTEAFF. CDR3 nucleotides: TGTGCCAGCAGCGCCCATACAGGGATGAACACTGAAGCTTTCTTT.

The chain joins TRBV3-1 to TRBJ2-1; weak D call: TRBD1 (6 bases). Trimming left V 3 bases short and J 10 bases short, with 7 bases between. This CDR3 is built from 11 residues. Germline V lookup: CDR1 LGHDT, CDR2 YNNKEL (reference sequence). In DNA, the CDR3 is TGTGCCAGCAGCCAGGGGGCGGAGCAGTTCTTC. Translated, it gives CASSQGAEQFF.

The CDR3 DNA is TGTGCCATCAGTGAGTCAGGCGTCCTCTCTGGAAACACCATATATTTT. Protein sequence: CAISESGVLSGNTIYF. The gene calls are TRBV10-3 and TRBJ1-3; D not certain. CDR1 ENHRY and CDR2 SYGVKD come from the germline V gene. There are 16 residues in the CDR3. V lost 0 bases to trimming and J lost 0 bases, with 9 bases between them.

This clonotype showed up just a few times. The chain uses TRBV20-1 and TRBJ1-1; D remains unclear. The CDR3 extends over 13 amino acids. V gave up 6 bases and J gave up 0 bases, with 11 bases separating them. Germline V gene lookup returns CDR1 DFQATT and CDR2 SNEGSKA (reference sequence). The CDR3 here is CSAARDMNTEAFF. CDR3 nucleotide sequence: TGCAGTGCAGCGAGGGATATGAACACTGAAGCTTTCTTT.

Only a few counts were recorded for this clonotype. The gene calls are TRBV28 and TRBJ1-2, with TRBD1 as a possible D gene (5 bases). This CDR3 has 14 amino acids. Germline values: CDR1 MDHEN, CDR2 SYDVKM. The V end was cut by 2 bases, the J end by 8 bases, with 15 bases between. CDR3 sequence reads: CASSLEGWLGGYTF. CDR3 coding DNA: TGTGCCAGCAGTTTAGAGGGGTGGTTGGGAGGCTACACCTTC.

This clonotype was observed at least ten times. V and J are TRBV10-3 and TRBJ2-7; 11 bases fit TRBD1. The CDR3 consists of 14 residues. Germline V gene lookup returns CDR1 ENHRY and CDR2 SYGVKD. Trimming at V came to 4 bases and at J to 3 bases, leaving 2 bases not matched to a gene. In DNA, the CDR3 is TGTGCCATCAGTGGGACAGGGGGCTACTACGAGCAGTACTTC. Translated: CAISGTGGYYEQYF.